This T cell receptor (beta chain) is drawn from a study of T-cell reconstitution after alpha-beta-depleted transplantation in children. Germline assignment: CDR1 DFQATT and CDR2 SNEGSKA (reference sequence). CDR3 length: 15 amino acids. V was pared by 0 bases and J by 0 bases, with 9 bases between. The TCRbeta library was prepared with unique molecular identifiers. TCRdb used MiXCR to reprocess the PCR reads, holding one entry per CDR3 protein. The sample shows some 530,000 distinct CDR3 sequences, roughly an eighth of them seen only once. This clonotype was seen at least ten times. This chain links TRBV20-1 with TRBJ2-1; D remains unclear. The clonotype was recovered from a human donor who donated a stem cell graft to a child with combined immunodeficiency. This specimen was PBMCs from the stem cell graft donor, taken from the stem cell graft. For the CDR3, the DNA is TGCAGTGCTAGAGATTCGAGGCGCTCCTACAATGAGCAGTTCTTC. The encoded protein is CSARDSRRSYNEQFF.